These 13 T cell receptor beta chains came from one sample sequenced in a study of blood T cells in healthy people across ages. Primed by a sample-barcoded 5' primer and a J-beta primer mix, a second PCR proceeded for 7 to 11 cycles. Via MiXCR, TCRdb re-called the 5' RACE reads, giving one row per CDR3 protein. The top ten hold 3% of the sample, which has approximately 800,000 distinct CDR3 sequences, 20% to 30% seen once. These data were also filed under a second study, of T cells of mothers and their children.

The sample consisted of blood. The receptors shown here come from a boy between 10 and 17 years old in good health.

The chain uses TRBV9 and TRBJ2-5; TRBD2 matches 7 bases. With V trimmed by 4 bases and J by 5 bases, 11 bases remained unmatched. This CDR3 has 15 residues. In germline, CDR1 is SGDLS, CDR2 YYNGEE. The CDR3 DNA reads as TGTGCCAGCAGCCTGGAACCTAGCGGATGGGAGACCCAGTACTTC. This translates into CASSLEPSGWETQYF.

This chain connects TRBV20-1 to TRBJ2-3, with 13 bases aligning to TRBD2. The J segment lost 3 bases and the V segment lost 3 bases, leaving 3 bases of the junction unmatched. The length of the CDR3 is 15 residues. Germline values: CDR1 DFQATT, CDR2 SNEGSKA (reference sequence). The CDR3 is CSARGLAGTTDTQYF. The DNA for the CDR3 is TGCAGTGCTAGGGGACTAGCGGGAACTACAGATACGCAGTATTTT.

In the case of this clonotype: Likely a read error: the CDR3 ends without its conserved phenylalanine or tryptophan. This chain links TRBV3-1 with TRBJ1-2, with TRBD1 as a possible D gene (6 bases). V was cut by 5 bases and J by 2 bases, with 15 bases left in between. Germline V gives CDR1 LGHDT, CDR2 YNNKEL (reference sequence). The length of the CDR3 is 15 residues. DNA for the CDR3: TGTGCCAGCAGCGAAAGACAGGCTCCAAACTATGGCTACACCCTC. Amino acid sequence: CASSERQAPNYGYTL.

This clonotype was counted between two and nine times. The chain is built from TRBV21-1 and TRBJ2-1. TRBV21-1 is given as a pseudogene. The CDR3 length is 14 residues. The CDR3 region is CASSKSRYGNEQFF. The CDR3 DNA reads TGTGCCAGCAGCAAAAGCAGGTACGGCAATGAGCAGTTCTTC.

This clonotype was seen a few times. The rearrangement links TRBV3-1 to TRBJ2-5; the match to TRBD2 covers 9 bases. This CDR3 is built from 17 residues. With 1 base clipped from V and 5 bases from J, the junction kept 11 bases outside the gene matches. CDR1 is LGHDT, CDR2 YNNKEL, per germline (reference sequence). The CDR3 DNA is TGTGCCAGCAGCCAAGGTTGTTGCGGGGGGGCCGACGAGACCCAGTACTTC. It encodes CASSQGCCGGADETQYF.

This clonotype appeared a few times. The chain employs TRBV5-1 and TRBJ2-5; D possibly corresponds to TRBD2 (5 bases). The CDR3 is made up of 14 amino acids. Trimming pared 7 bases from V and 5 bases from J, leaving 18 bases between. Germline assignment: CDR1 SGHRS and CDR2 YFSETQ. CDR3 residues: CASCTTGNGETQYF. In nucleotides, the CDR3 is TGCGCCAGCTGCACCACGGGGAACGGGGAGACCCAGTACTTC.

J is TRBJ2-7 and V is TRBV9, with 7 bases fitting TRBD2. The CDR3 has 16 amino acids. V trimming: 0 bases; J trimming: 0 bases; junction bases outside the gene matches: 6. Germline-derived CDR1 and CDR2 are SGDLS and YYNGEE. This CDR3 reads CASSVDGGGNSYEQYF. As DNA, the CDR3 is TGTGCCAGCAGCGTAGATGGGGGAGGGAACTCCTACGAGCAGTACTTC.

This chain joins TRBV12-3 or TRBV12-4 and TRBJ2-3, with D perhaps given as TRBD1 or TRBD2 (5 bases each). Trimming removed 3 bases at V and 10 bases at J, with 11 bases between. The length of the CDR3 is 12 residues. CDR3 sequence: CASSFEGRPQYF. Here the CDR3 DNA reads TGTGCCAGCAGTTTCGAGGGGCGCCCGCAGTATTTT.

The rearrangement joins TRBV28 to TRBJ2-1; weak D call: TRBD2 (5 bases). V was cut by 7 bases and J by 2 bases, with 12 bases left in between. CDR1 is MDHEN, CDR2 SYDVKM, per germline. This CDR3 comprises 14 residues. The CDR3 region has the DNA TGTGCCAGCAACCCTAGCCCTCCCTACAATGAGCAGTTCTTC. Protein product: CASNPSPPYNEQFF.

This chain connects TRBV10-3 to TRBJ1-4; 11 bases map to TRBD1. Germline loops: CDR1 ENHRY, CDR2 SYGVKD. Trimming cost V 6 bases and J 5 bases; bases outside gene matches: 2. The CDR3 consists of 14 residues. DNA of the CDR3: TGTGCCATCAGAGGGGACAGGGGGAATGAAAAACTGTTTTTT. This sequence encodes CAIRGDRGNEKLFF.

In nucleotides, the CDR3 is TGTGCCAGCAGCACTTGGTCAGGGGCCCAAGAGACCCAGTACTTC. Translating it yields CASSTWSGAQETQYF. This chain links TRBV5-6 with TRBJ2-5, with D perhaps TRBD1 (6 bases). Trimming removed 4 bases at V and 1 base at J, with 14 bases between. The CDR3 has 15 amino acids. The V gene's germline CDR1 is SGHDT and CDR2 YYEEEE.

This clonotype was seen more than once but under ten times. CDR3 protein: CASSQDLDSGGPETQYF. In nucleotides, the CDR3 is TGCGCCAGCAGCCAAGATTTAGATAGCGGGGGTCCGGAGACCCAGTACTTC. The rearrangement links TRBV4-1 to TRBJ2-5; 9 positions agree with TRBD2. Germline CDR1 MGHRA, CDR2 YSYEKL. The CDR3 covers 17 residues. Trimming removed 0 bases from V and 5 bases from J; junction bases left unmatched: 10.

The chain combines TRBV7-3 with TRBJ2-7, with TRBD1 as a possible D gene (6 bases). Germline CDR1 and CDR2: SGHTA and FQGTGA. The CDR3 consists of 13 residues. Trimming took off 7 bases at V and 5 bases at J, with 15 bases between the two ends. CDR3 amino acids: CASTQGAGDEQYF. DNA of the CDR3: TGTGCCAGCACCCAAGGGGCAGGGGACGAGCAGTACTTC.